This T cell receptor (beta chain) was documented in a study of blood T cell repertoires in COVID-19 (dated by TCRdb to the early 2020s). About the full investigation: Collaborator samples came from the United States, Italy and Spain and covered acute and convalescent phases of COVID-19. The prospective study material was composed of cDNA or gDNA derived from T cells, B-cell-depleted T cells, or PBMCs. Deeply sampled blood TCRbeta repertoires from subjects exposed to, actively infected with, or recovered from COVID-19 were included in the dataset. The repertoires were released in a freely available public database meant as a resource for research on the immune response to SARS-CoV-2. The samples were drawn from the first 160 participants of the ongoing ImmuneRACE study and from 950 to 1,500 subjects provided by 6 global collaborators. Nearly every sample came with metadata listing a de-identified subject ID, COVID-19 status, age in years and sex. Where available, HLA class I and class II types were obtained from metadata supplied by the sample provider rather than from assay-based typing.

As encoded in the germline V gene (reference sequence), CDR1 is SEHNR while CDR2 is FQNEAQ. The CDR3 spans 16 residues, from the cysteine through the phenylalanine. Left in the record is the CDR3 DNA by itself, 48 bases read in frame from the first base. V lost 3 bases and J lost 0 bases; the stretch between them is 14 bases long. Each collaborating institution followed its own protocols to collect whole blood in K2EDTA tubes. For TCRbeta analysis, collaborators shipped samples as frozen whole blood, isolated PBMCs, or DNA extracted from either of those sample types. For this clone: This clone's antigen is unknown. Within one base of it there is no much larger clone, and no base qualities were kept.

Here is what the overall study found, with its caveats: The amount of clinical and demographic metadata varied by source and participant and was provided uncurated.

TCRbeta CDR3 regions were amplified from genomic DNA by means of the immunoSEQ Assay, a bias-controlled multiplex PCR. On the authors' methods: The number of nucleated cells in each sample was estimated from the amplification of reference gene primers within the assay. To quantify the absolute abundance of each unique TCRbeta CDR3 rearrangement, sequence reads were collapsed and filtered. For each sample, productive Simpson clonality was calculated by taking the square root of Simpson's diversity index across productive rearrangements. Imported from immuneACCESS, the table was reduced by TCRdb to in-frame sequences with V and J called. These copies leave out some clones; in studies compared against another copy, an unresolved V gene accounts for under half, and the cause of the remainder is not known. That table gives V, J and clone size, and the DNA gave D and trimming. The sample table records hundreds of thousands of clones; roughly 80% of these occur just once. The ten biggest clones cover 4.7% of the sample.

The chain uses TRBV7-9 and TRBJ1-1, with no confident D gene call. This sequence was found in a woman in her sixties or seventies with acute or convalescent COVID-19. Material for sequencing was peripheral blood. The CDR3 is CASSFRRSLMNTEAFF. At the DNA level, the sequence is TGTGCCAGCAGCTTCCGTCGGAGCCTCATGAACACTGAAGCTTTCTTT.